This T cell receptor (beta chain) stems from a study of monozygotic twins with cystic fibrosis. Findings of the study overall: V usage most resembled the co-twin in 13 of 16 pairs.

About this clone itself: The antigen is unknown.

Measured with immunoSEQ multiplex PCR; TCRdb has only the in-frame clones, and not every one. The repertoire holds 34,000 or so clones, with about 90% as singletons. With 4 bases removed from V and 1 base from J, the gap between germline ends came to 1 base. CDR1 is SGHAT and CDR2 is FQNNGV in the germline V gene. The CDR3 runs 11 residues. This receptor was obtained from a boy aged 2 to 10 with cystic fibrosis. The sequencing sample was made of blood. The rearrangement joins TRBV11-2 to TRBJ2-5; D is unclear. CDR3: CASSSQETQYF. In DNA form, the CDR3 reads TGTGCCAGCAGCTCCCAAGAGACCCAGTACTTC.